This TCR beta chain was recovered during a study of blood T cell repertoires in COVID-19. Patients from Seattle were sampled longitudinally, starting during active infection. CDR1 SGHNT and CDR2 YENEEA come from the germline V gene. The CDR3 is 17 residues long. J lost 7 bases, V lost 6 bases, and 10 bases had no gene match. The assay was immunoSEQ multiplex PCR, and TCRdb's table has in-frame clones only and misses some. The repertoire holds about 95,000 clones, with approximately 88% as singletons. This clone has only one observation. The sample taken for sequencing was peripheral blood. This sequence was found in a man in his sixties with COVID-19, enrolled during active disease. The chain has TRBV11-3 and TRBJ2-1, with TRBD2 matching over 15 bases. CDR3 region: CASRVGLAGGPGNEQFF. In nucleotides, the CDR3 is TGTGCCAGCAGGGTCGGACTAGCGGGAGGGCCGGGTAATGAGCAGTTCTTC.